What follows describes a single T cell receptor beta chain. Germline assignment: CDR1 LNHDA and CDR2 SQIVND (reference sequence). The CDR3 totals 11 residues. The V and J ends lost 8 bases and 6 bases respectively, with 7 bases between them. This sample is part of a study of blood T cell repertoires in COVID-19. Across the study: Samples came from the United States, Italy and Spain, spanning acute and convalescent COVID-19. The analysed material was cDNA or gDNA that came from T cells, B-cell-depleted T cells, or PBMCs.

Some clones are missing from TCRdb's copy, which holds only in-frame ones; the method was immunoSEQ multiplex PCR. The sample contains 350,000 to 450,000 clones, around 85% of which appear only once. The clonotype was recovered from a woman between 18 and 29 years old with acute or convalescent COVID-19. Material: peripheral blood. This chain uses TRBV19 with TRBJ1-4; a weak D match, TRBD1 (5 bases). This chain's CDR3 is CASGTDEKLFF. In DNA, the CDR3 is TGTGCCAGTGGGACTGATGAAAAACTGTTTTTT. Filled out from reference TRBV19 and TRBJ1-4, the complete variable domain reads DGGITQSPKYLFRKEGQNVTLSCEQNLNHDAMYWYRQDPGQGLRLIYYSQIVNDFQKGDIAEGYSVSREKKESFPLTVTSAQKNPTAFYLCASGTDEKLFFGSGTQLSVL.